This T cell receptor (beta chain) derives from a study of blood T cell repertoires in COVID-19. Sequencing used immunoSEQ multiplex PCR; TCRdb keeps in-frame clones, though not all of them. This table has 200,000 to 300,000 clones, about 91% appearing once. In germline, CDR1 is MDHEN, CDR2 SYDVKM. V lost 10 bases, J lost 4 bases, and 13 bases stayed unmatched. This CDR3 contains 16 residues. This TCR came from a person under 30 with COVID-19, enrolled during active disease. Sequenced sample: peripheral blood. The gene calls are TRBV28 and TRBJ2-2; 9 bases align to TRBD1. The CDR3 DNA reads as TGTGCCACCTTACCCCCGGGACAGGGTGGCACCGGGGAGCTGTTTTTT. The encoded protein is CATLPPGQGGTGELFF.